The clone carrying this T cell receptor beta chain was seen a single time. The sample originates from a study of glioma-infiltrating T cells after dendritic cell vaccination. The CDR3 spans 16 residues. The germline gives CDR1 SGHRS, CDR2 YFSETQ. V was clipped by 0 bases and J by 1 base, with 13 bases between them. Clones were read by immunoSEQ multiplex PCR, and TCRdb kept only the in-frame ones, dropping some. The repertoire holds 90,000 or so clones, with approximately 87% as singletons. Here the sequenced sample was blood, taken before dendritic cell vaccination. The clonotype originates from a human donor with glioblastoma. The chain has TRBV5-1 and TRBJ1-2; perhaps TRBD1 as D (6 bases). This CDR3 is CASSLVRGDVNYGYTF. CDR3 sequence (DNA): TGCGCCAGCAGCTTGGTCAGGGGAGACGTTAACTATGGCTACACCTTC.